This TCR beta chain was obtained from a study of cytomegalovirus exposure and HLA in healthy donors. Study findings and constraints: Some public TCRs appeared in many individuals, while most sequences were rare.

The PCR had 60 Vbeta and 13 Jbeta primers. Using immunoSEQ multiplex PCR, the repertoire was profiled, and TCRdb retains in-frame clones only, with some absent. The sample records fewer than 95,000 clones, about 60% being singletons. This CDR3 spans 15 amino acids. CDR1 is MGHRA, CDR2 YSYEKL, per germline. The germline V and J ends were trimmed by 0 bases and 3 bases, with 12 bases remaining between them. This clone has more than one count but fewer than ten. What it recognizes is unknown. Sequencing input: PBMCs. This chain connects TRBV4-1 to TRBJ2-7, with D possibly matching TRBD2 (5 bases). The clonotype was recovered from a woman aged 30 to 39 in good health and CMV-seronegative. The DNA of the CDR3 is TGCGCCAGCAGCCAAGACCCCACCGACTACTACGAGCAGTACTTC. Translation gives CASSQDPTDYYEQYF.